What follows are 5 T cell receptor beta chains derived from one specimen sequenced in a study of immune cell composition in non-small cell lung cancer. Libraries were prepared by immunoSEQ multiplex PCR; TCRdb keeps only in-frame clonotypes and omits some of them. The sample shows over 12,000 clones, 55% to 70% of them seen only once. Sequencing used lung tumor tissue. These receptors were collected from a human donor with non-small cell lung cancer.

The genes are TRBV2 and TRBJ1-4; no reliable D call. The CDR3 has 11 residues. Trimming removed 4 bases at V and 8 bases at J, with 5 bases between. Germline assignment: CDR1 SNHLY and CDR2 FYNNEI. CDR3 in DNA: TGTGCCAGCAGTGTACGGGAAAAACTGTTTTTT. Its translation is CASSVREKLFF. The full variable domain, rest sourced from reference TRBV2 and TRBJ1-4, is EPEVTQTPSHQVTQMGQEVILRCVPISNHLYFYWYRQILGQKVEFLVSFYNNEISEKSEIFDDQFSVERPDGSNFTLKIRSTKLEDSAMYFCASSVREKLFFGSGTQLSVL.

The V and J genes are TRBV6-5 and TRBJ2-3; 9 positions match TRBD1. Germline CDR1 is MNHEY and CDR2 is SVGAGI. V trimming: 6 bases; J trimming: 12 bases; junction bases outside the gene matches: 10. This CDR3 is 13 amino acids long. CDR3: CASRRQGEEGQYF. The CDR3 coding sequence is TGTGCCAGCAGGAGACAGGGGGAAGAAGGACAGTATTTT.

This clone was recorded a few times. The chain joins TRBV5-4 to TRBJ2-5; 9 nucleotides align to TRBD1. The germline CDR1 and CDR2 sequences are SGHNT and YYREEE (reference sequence). The CDR3 contains 15 residues. V lost 4 bases, J lost 5 bases, and 9 bases stayed unmatched. The CDR3 DNA reads as TGTGCCAGCAGCGAAGTGAGGACAGGGGACGAGACCCAGTACTTC. Translated, it gives CASSEVRTGDETQYF.

The J gene is TRBJ1-6, the V gene TRBV6-6; D is uncertain. V lost 6 bases and J lost 7, with 4 bases in between. The CDR3 contains 11 residues. Germline V gives CDR1 MNHNY, CDR2 SVGAGI (reference sequence). CDR3 region: CASSFNSPLHF. The DNA of the CDR3 is TGTGCCAGCAGCTTCAATTCACCCCTCCACTTT.

The rearrangement links TRBV29-1 to TRBJ2-1, with D perhaps matching TRBD1 (6 bases). This CDR3 comprises 14 residues. V dropped 5 bases and J dropped 8 bases, with 19 bases sitting between them. Germline CDR1 and CDR2: SQVTM and ANQGSEA. CDR3 bases: TGCAGCGTTCTGGGTGGCTCAGGGGCGGATGAGCAGTTCTTC. Residues: CSVLGGSGADEQFF.